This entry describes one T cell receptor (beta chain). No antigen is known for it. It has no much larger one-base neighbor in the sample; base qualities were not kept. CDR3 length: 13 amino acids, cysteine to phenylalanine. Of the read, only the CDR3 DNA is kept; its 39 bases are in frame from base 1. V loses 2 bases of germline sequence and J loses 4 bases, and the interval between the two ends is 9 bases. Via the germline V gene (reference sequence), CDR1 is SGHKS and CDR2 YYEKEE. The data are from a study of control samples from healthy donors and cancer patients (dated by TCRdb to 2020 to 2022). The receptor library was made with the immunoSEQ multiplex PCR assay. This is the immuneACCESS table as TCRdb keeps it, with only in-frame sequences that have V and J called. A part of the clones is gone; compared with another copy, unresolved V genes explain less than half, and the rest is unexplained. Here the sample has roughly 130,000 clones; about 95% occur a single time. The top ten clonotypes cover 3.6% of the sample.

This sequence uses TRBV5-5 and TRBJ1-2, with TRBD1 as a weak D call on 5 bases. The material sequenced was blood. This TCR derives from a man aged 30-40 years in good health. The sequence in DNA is TGTGCCAGCAGCTTCGAGAGGGGCTATGGCTACACCTTC. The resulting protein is CASSFERGYGYTF.